Sequencing of this T cell receptor beta chain was carried out in a study of beta chain features in type 1 diabetes (dated by TCRdb to 2017 to 2018). Regarding the complete study: Mean age, gender distribution, total cell number and subset yield were not different between patients and healthy donors. Whereas all 30 or so donors provided naive and central memory subsets, regulatory and stem cell-like memory subsets were isolated from just 8 patients and about 8 healthy donors. A total of around 110,000,000 sorted cells were examined across all samples, and RNA yield correlated strongly with the number of cells per subset. The study compared TCRB repertoires of sorted circulating CD4+ T cell subsets between recently diagnosed type 1 diabetes patients and matched healthy donors. Study-wide conclusions, independent of this receptor: PCR might favor shorter templates, but patient and control samples were amplified and corrected together, so any skew would affect both groups equally. Because cDNA was sequenced instead of genomic DNA, highly expressing activated cells could be over-represented, though the groups showed no difference in activation or CD3 levels. Naive, central memory and regulatory TCRB repertoires appeared more similar among patients than among healthy donors. Type 1 diabetes patients showed a moderate but significant shortening of TCRB CDR3 length in all four CD4+ subsets. Only small numbers of individuals were included in the HLA sub-analyses, which left unresolved whether HLA type had any influence on TCRB rearrangement. At VDJ recombination sites, patients with type 1 diabetes made fewer insertions and deleted more nucleotides, a pattern implying thymic rearrangement abnormalities.

This clone has more than one count but fewer than ten. The antigen it binds to is not known. No per-base quality is available; no much larger clone lies one base away. The germline V gene specifies SGHVS as CDR1 and FNYEAQ as CDR2. Reading from cysteine to phenylalanine, the CDR3 counts 12 amino acids. Only the CDR3 portion is preserved as DNA: 36 bases, with reading frame beginning at the first base. The trim is 7 bases for V and 5 bases for J, with a gap of 11 bases between the germline ends. From each donor, a single peripheral blood sample of roughly 0.11 L on average was drawn into heparinised tubes. Naive, central memory, regulatory and stem cell-like memory CD4+ T cells were sorted on a BD FACSAria II using a panel including CD45RO, CCR7, CD25, CD127, CD95 and CD27. Purity was above 95% for every sorted population. PBMCs were separated immediately by Lymphoprep density gradient centrifugation and were stained directly, without being cultured. So that batch effects would be minimized, each experiment stained and sorted samples in pairs, pairing one healthy donor with one patient.

The entire isolated RNA was reverse transcribed using the High Capacity cDNA Reverse Transcription Kit, and thus expressed TCRB transcripts were sequenced. Deep immunoSEQ sequencing was performed on naive, central memory and regulatory T cell samples, with an average of approximately 3.9 million total reads per sample. Sorted cells were lysed in RLT buffer and RNA was extracted with DNase-treated RNeasy Micro or Mini kits, depending on cell number. Each cell subset was processed on its own to prevent cross-contamination, while patient and healthy donor samples were processed together. TCRB sequences were amplified from cDNA with the immunoSEQ multiplex PCR, producing 87-bp fragments spanning the CDR3 region. Amplicons were sequenced on the Illumina HiSeq platform. Per the source publication's procedure: PCR bias was computationally corrected using synthetic template baselines, reads within Hamming distance 2 were collapsed, and singletons that could not be merged were discarded. By aligning reads against IMGT, V, D and J genes, CDR3 length, and insertions or deletions at six rearrangement sites were assigned. Within each subset, clonotype counts were normalized to sorted cell number, and only after that were true diversity and Gini coefficients computed with the tcR R package. The overlap coefficient, calculated on TCRB nucleotide sequences, was used to quantify repertoire sharing. Out-of-frame TCRB sequences from naive cells were analyzed to stand in for the pre-selection repertoire. Here the immuneACCESS table is served through TCRdb, limited to in-frame sequences with V and J called. Missing clones are a known gap in these copies; in checked studies unresolved V genes cover under half, and the rest lacks a known reason. V, J and clone size were drawn from that table, and D and trimming were deduced from the DNA. The sample table holds 400,000 to 450,000 clones, of which approximately 14% were seen once. The leading ten clones occupy 0.03% to 0.04% of the sample.

Material for sequencing was naive CD4+ T cells from blood. The cell subset or site label, read with the paper, signifies: true naive CD4+ T cells. The chain links TRBV7-6 with TRBJ2-5; no D gene is confidently identified. The sequence was obtained from a man aged 25 to 45 in good health. CDR3 protein: CASTQSRETQYF. The base sequence is TGTGCCAGCACCCAATCGAGGGAGACCCAGTACTTC.